The 18 T cell receptor beta chains reported below all come from one sample, sequenced in a study of cytomegalovirus exposure and HLA in healthy donors. TCRdb's copy holds only in-frame clones and misses some; the assay was immunoSEQ multiplex PCR. The sample holds tens of thousands of clones, about 90% seen once. The sequenced sample was PBMCs. The receptors were gathered from a woman aged 25 to 45 in good health and CMV-seronegative.

This clone occurred once. The rearrangement joins TRBV11-2 to TRBJ2-3, with D perhaps TRBD1 (7 bases). The CDR3 length is 15 residues. Per germline, CDR1 SGHAT and CDR2 FQNNGV. V was pared by 2 bases and J by 0 bases, with 9 bases between. The CDR3 protein is CASSLSGGSTDTQYF. The CDR3 bases are TGTGCCAGCAGCTTATCAGGGGGGAGCACAGATACGCAGTATTTT.

This sequence joins TRBV7-3 and TRBJ2-4; TRBD1 matches at 9 bases. Germline V gene lookup returns CDR1 SGHTA and CDR2 FQGTGA. The V segment lost 5 bases and the J segment 3 bases; nucleotides outside the gene matches: 8. The CDR3 has 16 amino acids. In DNA form, the CDR3 reads TGTGCCAGCAGCCCCCGGACAGGGGTGGGCAAAAACATTCAGTACTTC. This translates into CASSPRTGVGKNIQYF.

This chain connects TRBV28 to TRBJ1-4; D unresolved. V lost 3 bases and J 8 bases, leaving 13 bases between the germline ends. Germline CDR1 is MDHEN and CDR2 is SYDVKM. The CDR3 extends over 14 amino acids. The CDR3 nucleotides are TGTGCCAGCAGTTTCAACAGTGGGTTAGAAAAACTGTTTTTT. This gives the protein CASSFNSGLEKLFF.

The CDR3 protein is CASSLGRGHTGELFF. The CDR3 nucleotides read TGTGCCAGCAGCTTAGGGAGGGGGCACACCGGGGAGCTGTTTTTT. This chain joins TRBV7-2 and TRBJ2-2, with D possibly TRBD1 on 7 matching bases. The germline V gene encodes CDR1 SGHTA and CDR2 FQGNSA. The CDR3 sequence is 15 residues long. Trimming removed 1 base at V and 3 bases at J, with 9 bases between.

The chain links TRBV6-5 to TRBJ1-1; 8 positions agree with TRBD1. The V segment lost 6 bases and the J segment 6 bases; nucleotides outside the gene matches: 6. This CDR3 comprises 13 residues. Germline assignment: CDR1 MNHEY and CDR2 SVGAGI. The chain's CDR3 is CASRNRGGPEAFF. The CDR3 bases are TGTGCCAGCAGGAACAGGGGGGGCCCTGAAGCTTTCTTT.

V is TRBV7-3 and J is TRBJ2-7, with 11 bases lining up with TRBD1. The CDR3 runs to 17 residues. The germline V gene has CDR1 SGHTA and CDR2 FQGTGA. J lost 1 base, V lost 2 bases, and 7 bases had no gene match. CDR3 sequence reads: CASSLGTGGIESYEQYF. CDR3 nucleotides: TGTGCCAGCAGCTTAGGGACAGGGGGTATCGAGTCCTACGAGCAGTACTTC. Full variable domain (missing parts from reference TRBV7-3 and TRBJ2-7): GAGVSQTPSNKVTEKGKYVELRCDPISGHTALYWYRQSLGQGPEFLIYFQGTGAADDSGLPNDRFFAVRPEGSVSTLKIQRTERGDSAVYLCASSLGTGGIESYEQYFGPGTRLTVT.

The V and J genes are TRBV27 and TRBJ2-5; tentatively, D is TRBD1 (5 bases). Trimming took 2 bases from V and 4 from J, leaving 11 bases between them. CDR3 length equals 14 residues. Germline values: CDR1 MNHEY, CDR2 SMNVEV (reference sequence). CDR3 nucleotides: TGTGCCAGCAGTTTAAGGGGCCAGCGAGAGACCCAGTACTTC. This codes for CASSLRGQRETQYF.

The J gene is TRBJ2-7, the V gene TRBV29-1; 8 bases map to TRBD1. This CDR3 is built from 12 residues. With 3 bases clipped from V and 7 bases from J, the junction kept 5 bases outside the gene matches. Germline V CDR1 and CDR2: SQVTM, ANQGSEA. CDR3 DNA: TGCAGCGTTGAGGACAGGGTAGGTGAGCAGTACTTC. This codes for CSVEDRVGEQYF.

The chain recombines TRBV15 with TRBJ2-4; 8 nucleotides line up with TRBD1. The CDR3 sequence is 17 residues long. Unmatched junction bases numbered 8, after V lost 1 base and J lost 3 bases. Germline CDR1 LNHNV, CDR2 YYDKDF (reference sequence). CDR3: CATSRAGDRFVKNIQYF. CDR3 in DNA: TGTGCCACCAGCAGAGCTGGGGACAGGTTTGTCAAAAACATTCAGTACTTC.

The V call is TRBV28, the J call TRBJ1-2; 8 nucleotides agree with TRBD1. The CDR3 is 15 residues long. CDR1 is MDHEN, CDR2 SYDVKM, per germline. V lost 5 bases and J lost 4; bases outside the gene matches: 9. In DNA form, the CDR3 reads TGTGCCAGCAGTCCAGGGGGCGAGACTTCCTATGGCTACACCTTC. This codes for CASSPGGETSYGYTF.

The rearrangement links TRBV29-1 to TRBJ2-7, with 10 bases aligning to TRBD1. The CDR3 length is 14 residues. Germline lookup yields CDR1 SQVTM and CDR2 ANQGSEA. Trimming removed 6 bases from V and 6 bases from J; junction bases left unmatched: 11. Here the CDR3 reads CSVAPRTGGSEQYF. Written as DNA, the CDR3 is TGCAGCGTCGCTCCCCGGACAGGGGGGAGCGAGCAGTACTTC.

This sequence joins TRBV18 and TRBJ1-4, with a possible D match to TRBD1 (6 bases). The CDR3 is 13 residues long. Germline lookup yields CDR1 KGHSH and CDR2 LQKENI. V lost 3 bases and J 7 bases, leaving 9 bases between the germline ends. The CDR3 DNA is TGTGCCAGCTCACCTGGACAGATTGAAAAACTGTTTTTT. Its protein product is CASSPGQIEKLFF.

This clone was detected only a few times. This chain connects TRBV6-6 to TRBJ2-7, with 7 bases that match TRBD2. CDR1 is MNHNY, CDR2 SVGAGI, per germline (reference sequence). This CDR3 spans 15 amino acids. V gave up 2 bases and J gave up 0 bases; unmatched junction bases: 4. CDR3 sequence reads: CASSYGASGSYEQYF. CDR3 nucleotide sequence: TGTGCCAGCAGTTACGGGGCTAGCGGCTCCTACGAGCAGTACTTC.

V and J are TRBV11-2 and TRBJ2-1; 7 bases match TRBD2. J lost 3 bases, V lost 1 base, and 6 bases had no gene match. The CDR3 runs 16 residues. Germline V gene data show CDR1 as SGHAT and CDR2 as FQNNGV. As DNA, the CDR3 is TGTGCCAGCAGCTTAGGAGCTAGCGGAGACTACAATGAGCAGTTCTTC. Translation: CASSLGASGDYNEQFF.

J is TRBJ1-1 and V is TRBV6-5, with 10 bases matching TRBD1. The CDR3 covers 15 residues. CDR1 and CDR2 from the germline V gene are MNHEY and SVGAGI. With 5 bases clipped from V and 1 base from J, the junction kept 4 bases outside the gene matches. Written as DNA, the CDR3 is TGTGCCAGCAGTCACGGGACAGGGGAGAACACTGAAGCTTTCTTT. Protein: CASSHGTGENTEAFF.

The chain carries TRBV7-9 and TRBJ1-2; 12 positions match TRBD1. J lost 8 bases, V lost 1 base, and 14 bases had no gene match. Germline V gene sequence: CDR1 SEHNR, CDR2 FQNEAQ (reference sequence). The CDR3 is made up of 18 amino acids. Written as DNA, the CDR3 is TGTGCCAGCAGCTTAGTGGTAAACCGGGACAGGGGGCCAGGAGGCTACACCTTC. Translating gives CASSLVVNRDRGPGGYTF.

This clone was counted between two and nine times. The sample carries other DNA sequences with the same CDR3. The chain links TRBV7-6 to TRBJ1-2, with D perhaps matching TRBD1 (6 bases). The CDR3 extends over 15 amino acids. Trimming removed 1 base from V and 7 bases from J, with 16 bases in between. Germline assignment: CDR1 SGHVS and CDR2 FNYEAQ. The CDR3 region has the DNA TGTGCCAGCAGCTTAGGCGGGGGCCCCTCTACTGGCTACACCTTC. Translating gives CASSLGGGPSTGYTF. Combining the CDR3 with reference TRBV7-6 and TRBJ1-2 gives the whole variable domain GAGVSQSPRYKVTKRGQDVALRCDPISGHVSLYWYRQALGQGPEFLTYFNYEAQQDKSGLPNDRFSAERPEGSISTLTIQRTEQRDSAMYRCASSLGGGPSTGYTFGSGTRLTVV.

This chain links TRBV4-3 with TRBJ2-4; 8 positions match TRBD1. The length of the CDR3 is 20 residues. Losses at the gene ends were 1 base for V and 3 bases for J; bases not matched to a gene: 17. Germline assignment: CDR1 LGHNA and CDR2 YSLEER. CDR3 coding DNA: TGCGCCAGCAGCCAAGGGAGACAGGGGACTGTAACTTCTGACAAAAACATTCAGTACTTC. It encodes CASSQGRQGTVTSDKNIQYF.